Each of the 8 T cell receptor beta chains below was sequenced from the same sample in a study of blood T cell repertoires in COVID-19. Using immunoSEQ multiplex PCR, the repertoire was profiled, and TCRdb retains in-frame clones only, with some absent. This sample has over 350,000 clones, with around 89% found just once. Sequenced material: peripheral blood. Every receptor here comes from a woman in her twenties or thirties with acute or convalescent COVID-19.

The chain joins TRBV5-1 to TRBJ2-5, with no clear D. Trimming left V 1 base short and J 2 bases short, with 9 bases between. CDR3 size: 14 residues. Looked up from germline, CDR1 is SGHRS and CDR2 is YFSETQ. CDR3: CASSLTGEQETQYF. The CDR3 region has the DNA TGCGCCAGCAGCTTGACTGGAGAGCAAGAGACCCAGTACTTC.

The gene calls are TRBV9 and TRBJ1-4, with a tentative D call TRBD1 (6 bases). This CDR3 has 15 residues. From germline, CDR1 is SGDLS and CDR2 YYNGEE. V lost 0 bases and J 7 bases, leaving 13 bases between the germline ends. The CDR3 coding sequence is TGTGCCAGCAGCGTAGCAGGGGCTCAGGGTGAAAAACTGTTTTTT. Protein sequence: CASSVAGAQGEKLFF.

This clone occurred once. J is TRBJ1-2 and V is TRBV4-1; unclear D gene. The V and J ends lost 4 bases and 6 bases respectively, with 18 bases between them. This CDR3 contains 15 residues. Germline V gene lookup returns CDR1 MGHRA and CDR2 YSYEKL. CDR3 DNA: TGCGCCAGCAGCCCCCCGGGGAACAGTCGCGATGGCTACACCTTC. It translates to CASSPPGNSRDGYTF.

The CDR3 DNA follows: TGTGCCAGCAGGGACACAGGGAGCTATGGCTACACCTTC. As protein: CASRDTGSYGYTF. This chain joins TRBV6-5 and TRBJ1-2, with D perhaps TRBD1 (6 bases). In germline, CDR1 is MNHEY, CDR2 SVGAGI. This CDR3 has 13 residues. Trimming took 6 bases from V and 4 from J, leaving 12 bases between them.

The chain links TRBV19 to TRBJ2-1, with D tentatively TRBD1 (6 bases). The V end was cut by 7 bases, the J end by 0 bases, with 16 bases between. Germline V lookup: CDR1 LNHDA, CDR2 SQIVND (reference sequence). CDR3 length: 16 residues. The DNA of the CDR3 is TGTGCCAGTACCGAAAGACAGGCTAGCTCCTACAATGAGCAGTTCTTC. Encoded protein: CASTERQASSYNEQFF.

The gene calls are TRBV28 and TRBJ1-2; 10 bases are a match to TRBD1. The CDR3 has 14 amino acids. CDR1 and CDR2 (germline): MDHEN, SYDVKM. V was clipped by 5 bases and J by 8 bases; unmatched bases: 8. The CDR3 here is CASSKDRGRRGYTF. CDR3 sequence (DNA): TGTGCCAGCAGTAAAGACAGGGGGCGACGCGGCTACACCTTC.

On this clone itself: The junction and the germline gene differ at one end; a read error may be behind it. The rearrangement links TRBV6-5 to TRBJ2-2; possibly TRBD1 for D (6 bases). The CDR3 totals 14 residues. Germline CDR1 MNHEY, CDR2 SVGAGI. CDR3 sequence reads: CASSRGGQCRGAVF. In DNA form, the CDR3 reads TGTGCCAGCAGTCGAGGGGGACAATGCCGGGGAGCTGTTTTT.

The CDR3 region is CASSQGTSTGELFF. DNA of the CDR3: TGTGCCAGCAGCCAGGGCACGAGCACCGGGGAGCTGTTTTTT. The V call is TRBV3-1 (or the pseudogene TRBV3-2), the J call TRBJ2-2; D gene unclear. CDR1 and CDR2 from the germline V gene are LGHDT and YNNKEL (reference sequence). CDR3 length: 14 amino acids. With 3 bases removed from V and 4 bases from J, the gap between germline ends came to 9 bases.